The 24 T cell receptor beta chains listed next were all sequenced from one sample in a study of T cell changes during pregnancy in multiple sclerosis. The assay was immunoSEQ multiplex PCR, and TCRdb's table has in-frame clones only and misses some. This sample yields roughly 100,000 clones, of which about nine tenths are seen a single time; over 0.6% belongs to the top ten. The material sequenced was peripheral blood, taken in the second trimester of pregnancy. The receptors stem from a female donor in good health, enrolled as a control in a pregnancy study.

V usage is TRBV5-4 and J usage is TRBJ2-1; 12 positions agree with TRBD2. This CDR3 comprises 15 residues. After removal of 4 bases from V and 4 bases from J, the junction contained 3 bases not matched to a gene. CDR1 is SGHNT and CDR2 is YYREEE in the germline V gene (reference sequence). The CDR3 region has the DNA TGTGCCAGCAGCCGAACTAGCGGGAGGTACAATGAGCAGTTCTTC. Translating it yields CASSRTSGRYNEQFF.

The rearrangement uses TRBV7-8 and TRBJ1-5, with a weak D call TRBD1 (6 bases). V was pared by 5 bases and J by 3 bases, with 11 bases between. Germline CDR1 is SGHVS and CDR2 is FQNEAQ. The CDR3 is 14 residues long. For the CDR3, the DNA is TGTGCCAGCAGCCCCGGACAGTTCAATCAGCCCCAGCATTTT. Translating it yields CASSPGQFNQPQHF.

CDR3 nucleotides: TGTGCCAGCAGCGCCCGACAGGGTTTAGCTGAAGCTTTCTTT. Translating gives CASSARQGLAEAFF. The chain joins TRBV9 to TRBJ1-1, with 7 bases matching TRBD1. The length of the CDR3 is 14 residues. Germline values: CDR1 SGDLS, CDR2 YYNGEE. Unmatched junction bases numbered 8, after V lost 3 bases and J lost 6 bases.

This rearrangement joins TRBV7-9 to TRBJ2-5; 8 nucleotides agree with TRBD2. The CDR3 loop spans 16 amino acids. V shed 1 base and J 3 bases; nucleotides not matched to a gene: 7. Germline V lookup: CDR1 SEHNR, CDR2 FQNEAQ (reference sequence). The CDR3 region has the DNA TGTGCCAGCAGCTTAGGGGGAGGAGCGGGGGAAGAGACCCAGTACTTC. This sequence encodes CASSLGGGAGEETQYF.

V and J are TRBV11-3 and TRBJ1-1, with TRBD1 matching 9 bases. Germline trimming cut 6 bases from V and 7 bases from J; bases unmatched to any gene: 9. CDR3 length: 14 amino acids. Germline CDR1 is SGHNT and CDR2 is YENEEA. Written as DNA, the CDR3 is TGTGCCAGCAGTTTAAGGACAGGGGAAGGTGAAGCTTTCTTT. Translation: CASSLRTGEGEAFF.

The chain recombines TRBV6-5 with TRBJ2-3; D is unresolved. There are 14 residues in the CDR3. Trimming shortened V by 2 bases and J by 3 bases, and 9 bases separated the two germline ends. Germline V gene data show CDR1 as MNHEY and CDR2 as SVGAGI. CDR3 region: CASSYRALTDTQYF. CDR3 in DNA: TGTGCCAGCAGTTACCGTGCCCTAACAGATACGCAGTATTTT.

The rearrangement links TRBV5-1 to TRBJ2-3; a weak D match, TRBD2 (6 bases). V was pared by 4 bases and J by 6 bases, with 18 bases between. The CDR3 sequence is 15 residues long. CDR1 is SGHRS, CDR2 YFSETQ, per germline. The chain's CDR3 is CASSILGGIGDTQYF. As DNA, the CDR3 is TGCGCCAGCAGCATCCTAGGAGGGATAGGGGATACGCAGTATTTT.

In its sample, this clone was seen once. This CDR3 reads CASSIRGDTGELFF. CDR3 bases: TGTGCCAGTAGTATCCGGGGTGACACCGGGGAGCTGTTTTTT. The chain has TRBV19 and TRBJ2-2, with a possible D match to TRBD2 (5 bases). The V gene's germline CDR1 is LNHDA and CDR2 SQIVND (reference sequence). V gave up 3 bases and J gave up 3 bases, with 8 bases separating them. The CDR3 spans 14 residues.

The DNA of the CDR3 is TGTGCCAGCAGTCCCCGGACAGGGGCGAACACTGAAGCTTTCTTT. It yields the protein CASSPRTGANTEAFF. J is TRBJ1-1 and V is TRBV27; 9 bases agree with TRBD1. Germline-derived CDR1 and CDR2 are MNHEY and SMNVEV (reference sequence). This CDR3 spans 15 amino acids. After removal of 5 bases from V and 1 base from J, the junction contained 5 bases not matched to a gene.

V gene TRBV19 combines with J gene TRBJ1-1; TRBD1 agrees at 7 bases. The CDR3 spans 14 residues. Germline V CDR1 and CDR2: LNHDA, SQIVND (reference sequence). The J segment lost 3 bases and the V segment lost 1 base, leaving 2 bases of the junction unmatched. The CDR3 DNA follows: TGTGCCAGTAGTATAGCCAGGGGGTACACTGAAGCTTTCTTT. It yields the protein CASSIARGYTEAFF. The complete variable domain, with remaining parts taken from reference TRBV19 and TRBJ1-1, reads DGGITQSPKYLFRKEGQNVTLSCEQNLNHDAMYWYRQDPGQGLRLIYYSQIVNDFQKGDIAEGYSVSREKKESFPLTVTSAQKNPTAFYLCASSIARGYTEAFFGQGTRLTVV.

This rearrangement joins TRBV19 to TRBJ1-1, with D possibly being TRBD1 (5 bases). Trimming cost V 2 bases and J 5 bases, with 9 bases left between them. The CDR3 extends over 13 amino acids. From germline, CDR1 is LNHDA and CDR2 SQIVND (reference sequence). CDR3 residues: CASSIWGRTEAFF. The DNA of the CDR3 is TGTGCCAGTAGTATATGGGGGAGGACTGAAGCTTTCTTT.

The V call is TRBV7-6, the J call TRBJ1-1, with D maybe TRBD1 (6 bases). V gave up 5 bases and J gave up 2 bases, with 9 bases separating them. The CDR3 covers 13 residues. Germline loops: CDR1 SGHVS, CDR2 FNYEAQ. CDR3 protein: CASSLQGNTEAFF. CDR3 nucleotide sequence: TGTGCCAGCAGCCTACAGGGCAACACTGAAGCTTTCTTT.

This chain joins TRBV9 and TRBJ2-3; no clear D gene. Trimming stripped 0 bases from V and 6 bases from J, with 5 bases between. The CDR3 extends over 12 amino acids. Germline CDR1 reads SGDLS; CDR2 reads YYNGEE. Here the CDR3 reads CASSVGPDTQYF. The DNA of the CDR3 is TGTGCCAGCAGCGTAGGGCCGGATACGCAGTATTTT.

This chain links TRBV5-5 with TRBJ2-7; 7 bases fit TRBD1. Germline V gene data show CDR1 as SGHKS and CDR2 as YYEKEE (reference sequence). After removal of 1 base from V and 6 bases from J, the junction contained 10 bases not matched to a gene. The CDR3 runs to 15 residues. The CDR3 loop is CASSLFAGGQVEQYF. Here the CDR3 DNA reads TGTGCCAGCAGCTTGTTTGCAGGGGGTCAGGTCGAGCAGTACTTC.

The DNA of the CDR3 is TGCGCCAGCAGCTTACTATCCACAAACACTGAAGCTTTCTTT. Residues: CASSLLSTNTEAFF. The gene calls are TRBV5-1 and TRBJ1-1; D uncertain. The ends were cut back, 2 bases at V and 2 bases at J, with 10 bases in the middle. Germline CDR1 SGHRS, CDR2 YFSETQ. The CDR3 totals 14 residues.

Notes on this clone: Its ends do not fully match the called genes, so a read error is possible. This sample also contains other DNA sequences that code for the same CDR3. The CDR3 DNA follows: TGCGCCAGCAGTGTCGGGTGGGACACAAACTATGGCTACACCTTC. Translating it yields CASSVGWDTNYGYTF. V gene TRBV6-1 combines with J gene TRBJ1-2, with a weak D call TRBD1 (6 bases). Germline CDR1 is MNHNS and CDR2 is SASEGT. The CDR3 spans 15 residues.

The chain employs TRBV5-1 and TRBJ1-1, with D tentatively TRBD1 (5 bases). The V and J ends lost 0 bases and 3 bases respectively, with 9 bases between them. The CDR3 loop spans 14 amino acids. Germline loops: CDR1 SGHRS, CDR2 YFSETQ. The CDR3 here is CASSLVGADTEAFF. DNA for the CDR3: TGCGCCAGCAGCTTGGTAGGGGCGGACACTGAAGCTTTCTTT.

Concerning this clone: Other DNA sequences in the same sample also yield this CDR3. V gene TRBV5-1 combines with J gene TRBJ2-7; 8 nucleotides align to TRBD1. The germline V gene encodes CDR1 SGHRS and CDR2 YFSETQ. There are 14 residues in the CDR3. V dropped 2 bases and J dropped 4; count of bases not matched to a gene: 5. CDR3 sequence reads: CASSLDRGPYEQYF. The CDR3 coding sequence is TGCGCCAGCAGCTTAGACAGGGGACCTTACGAGCAGTACTTC. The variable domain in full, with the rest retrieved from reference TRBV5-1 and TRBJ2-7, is KAGVTQTPRYLIKTRGQQVTLSCSPISGHRSVSWYQQTPGQGLQFLFEYFSETQRNKGNFPGRFSGRQFSNSRSEMNVSTLELGDSALYLCASSLDRGPYEQYFGPGTRLTVT.

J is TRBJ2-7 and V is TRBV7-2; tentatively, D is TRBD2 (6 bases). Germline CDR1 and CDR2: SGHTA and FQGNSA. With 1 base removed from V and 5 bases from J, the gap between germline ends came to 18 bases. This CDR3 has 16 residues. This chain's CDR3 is CASSLDPGPPGDEQYF. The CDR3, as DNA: TGTGCCAGCAGCTTAGACCCGGGCCCCCCGGGGGACGAGCAGTACTTC. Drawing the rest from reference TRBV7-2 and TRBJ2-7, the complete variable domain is GAGVSQSPSNKVTEKGKDVELRCDPISGHTALYWYRQSLGQGLEFLIYFQGNSAPDKSGLPSDRFSAERTGGSVSTLTIQRTQQEDSAVYLCASSLDPGPPGDEQYFGPGTRLTVT.

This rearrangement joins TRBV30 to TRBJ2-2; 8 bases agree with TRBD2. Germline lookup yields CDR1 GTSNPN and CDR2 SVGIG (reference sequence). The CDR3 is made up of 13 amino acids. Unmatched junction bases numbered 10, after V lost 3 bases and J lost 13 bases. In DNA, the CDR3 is TGTGCCTGGAGAGCGCATAGCGGGATGGTGCTGTTTTTT. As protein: CAWRAHSGMVLFF.

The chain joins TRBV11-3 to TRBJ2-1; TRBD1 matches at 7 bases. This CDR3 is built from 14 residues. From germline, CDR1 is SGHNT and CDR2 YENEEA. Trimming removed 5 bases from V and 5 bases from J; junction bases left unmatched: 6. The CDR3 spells CASSLGQENNEQFF. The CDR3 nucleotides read TGTGCCAGCAGCCTTGGACAGGAGAACAATGAGCAGTTCTTC. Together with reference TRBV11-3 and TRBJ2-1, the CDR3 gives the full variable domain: EAGVVQSPRYKIIEKKQPVAFWCNPISGHNTLYWYLQNLGQGPELLIRYENEEAVDDSQLPKDRFSAERLKGVDSTLKIQPAELGDSAVYLCASSLGQENNEQFFGPGTRLTVL.

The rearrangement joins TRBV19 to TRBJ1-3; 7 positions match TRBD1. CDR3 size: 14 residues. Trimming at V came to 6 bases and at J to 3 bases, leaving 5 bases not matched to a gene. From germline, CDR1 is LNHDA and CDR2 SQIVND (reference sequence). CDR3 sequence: CASRTDRVGNTIYF. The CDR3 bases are TGTGCCAGTAGGACCGACAGGGTTGGAAACACCATATATTTT.

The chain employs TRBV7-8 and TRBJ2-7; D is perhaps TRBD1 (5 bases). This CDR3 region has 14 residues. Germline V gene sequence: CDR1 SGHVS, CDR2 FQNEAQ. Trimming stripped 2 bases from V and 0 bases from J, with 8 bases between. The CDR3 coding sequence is TGTGCCAGCAGCTTAACGCAGGGCTCCTACGAGCAGTACTTC. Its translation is CASSLTQGSYEQYF.

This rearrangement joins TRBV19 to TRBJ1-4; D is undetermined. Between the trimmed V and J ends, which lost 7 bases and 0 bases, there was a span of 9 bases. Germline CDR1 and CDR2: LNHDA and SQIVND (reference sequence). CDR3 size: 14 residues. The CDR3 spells CASKKQPTNEKLFF. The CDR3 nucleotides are TGTGCCAGTAAGAAACAGCCAACTAATGAAAAACTGTTTTTT.